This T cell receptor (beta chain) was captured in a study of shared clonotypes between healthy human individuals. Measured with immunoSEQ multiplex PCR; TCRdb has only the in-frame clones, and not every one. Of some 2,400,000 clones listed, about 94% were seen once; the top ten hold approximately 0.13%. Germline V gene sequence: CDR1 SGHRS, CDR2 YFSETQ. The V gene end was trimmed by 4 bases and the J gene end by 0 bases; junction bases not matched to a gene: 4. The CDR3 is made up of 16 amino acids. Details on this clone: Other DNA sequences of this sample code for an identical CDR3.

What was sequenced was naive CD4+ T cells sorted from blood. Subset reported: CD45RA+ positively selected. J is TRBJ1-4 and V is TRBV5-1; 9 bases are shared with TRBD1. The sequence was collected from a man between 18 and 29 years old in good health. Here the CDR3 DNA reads TGCGCCAGCAGCCCGGGACAGGGTGCAACTAATGAAAAACTGTTTTTT. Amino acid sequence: CASSPGQGATNEKLFF.